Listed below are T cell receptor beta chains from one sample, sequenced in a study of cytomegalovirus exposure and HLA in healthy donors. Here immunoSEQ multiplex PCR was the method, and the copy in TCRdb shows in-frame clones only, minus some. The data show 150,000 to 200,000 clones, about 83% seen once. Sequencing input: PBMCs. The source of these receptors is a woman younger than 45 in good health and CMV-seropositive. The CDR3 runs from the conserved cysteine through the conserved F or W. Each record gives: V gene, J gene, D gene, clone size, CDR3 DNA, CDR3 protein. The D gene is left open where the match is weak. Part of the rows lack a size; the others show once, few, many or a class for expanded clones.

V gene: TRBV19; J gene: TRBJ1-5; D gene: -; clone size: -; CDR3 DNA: TGTGCCAGTAGTATTTCGAGGGCTGAGGGTGATCAGCCCCAGCATTTT; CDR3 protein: CASSISRAEGDQPQHF
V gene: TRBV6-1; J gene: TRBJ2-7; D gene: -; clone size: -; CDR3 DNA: TGTGCCAGCAGTACAGACGGAACCTACGAGCAGTACTTC; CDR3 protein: CASSTDGTYEQYF
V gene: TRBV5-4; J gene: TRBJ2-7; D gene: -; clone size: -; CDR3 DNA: TGTGCCAGCAGCCCGAAGGGACAAGCCTACGAGCAGTACTTC; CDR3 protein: CASSPKGQAYEQYF
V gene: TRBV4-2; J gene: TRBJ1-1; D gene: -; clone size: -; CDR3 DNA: TGTGCCAGCAGCCAAGCGGCGGGGGGGGTTGAAGCTTTCTTT; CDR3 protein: CASSQAAGGVEAFF
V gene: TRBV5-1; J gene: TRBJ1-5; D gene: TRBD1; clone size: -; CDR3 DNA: TGCGCCAGCAGCTTGGGGGACAGGGCGGATCAGCCCCAGCATTTT; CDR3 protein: CASSLGDRADQPQHF
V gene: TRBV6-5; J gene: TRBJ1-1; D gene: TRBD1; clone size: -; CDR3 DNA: TGTGCCAGCGGATACAGGGGAAACACTGAAGCTTTCTTT; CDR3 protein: CASGYRGNTEAFF
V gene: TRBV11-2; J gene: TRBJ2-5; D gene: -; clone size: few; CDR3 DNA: TGTGCCAGCAGCCCAGGCGGGCTTGGTCAAGAGACCCAGTACTTC; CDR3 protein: CASSPGGLGQETQYF
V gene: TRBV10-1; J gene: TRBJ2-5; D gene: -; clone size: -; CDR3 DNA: TGCGCCAGCAGTGATGACAACCAAGAGACCCAGTACTTC; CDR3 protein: CASSDDNQETQYF
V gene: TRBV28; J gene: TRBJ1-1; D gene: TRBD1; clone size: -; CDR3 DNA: TGTGCCAGCAGTCTCACCGGGACAGGGAACGCTGAAGCTTTCTTT; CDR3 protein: CASSLTGTGNAEAFF
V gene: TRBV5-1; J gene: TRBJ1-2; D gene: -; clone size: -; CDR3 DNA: TGCGCCAGCAGCCAGGCTAACTATGGCTACACCTTC; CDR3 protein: CASSQANYGYTF
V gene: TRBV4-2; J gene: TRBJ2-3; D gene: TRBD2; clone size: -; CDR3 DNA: TGTGCCAGCAGCCAAGGGGGACTAGCGGTGTCTAGCACAGATACGCAGTATTTT; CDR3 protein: CASSQGGLAVSSTDTQYF
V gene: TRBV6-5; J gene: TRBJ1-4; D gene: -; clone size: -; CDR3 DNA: TGTGCTGCGGGGGTCACTAATGAAAAACTGTTTTTT; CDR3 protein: CAAGVTNEKLFF
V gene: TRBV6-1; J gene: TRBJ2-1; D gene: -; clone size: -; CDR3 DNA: TGTGCCAGCAGCGAAGTCGGAGGGAATAGGCAGTTCTTC; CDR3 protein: CASSEVGGNRQFF
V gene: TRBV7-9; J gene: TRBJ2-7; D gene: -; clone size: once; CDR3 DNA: TGTGCCAGCAGCTTAGGGGTGGGGCTCCCCGAGCAGTACTTC; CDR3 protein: CASSLGVGLPEQYF
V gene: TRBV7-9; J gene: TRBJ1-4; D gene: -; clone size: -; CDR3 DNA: TGTGCCAGCAGCGTTCGCGGGGCGGGGGGTGAAAAACTGTTTTTT; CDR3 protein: CASSVRGAGGEKLFF
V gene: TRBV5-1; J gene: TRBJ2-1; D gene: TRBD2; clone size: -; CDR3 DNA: TGCGCCAGCAGCTTGGACGGGACTAGCCTCTATGAGCAGTTCTTC; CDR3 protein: CASSLDGTSLYEQFF
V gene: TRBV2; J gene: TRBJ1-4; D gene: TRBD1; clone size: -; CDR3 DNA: TGTGCCAGCAAGGGACAGGCGATGGAGTTTGGAAAACTGTTTTTT; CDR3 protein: CASKGQAMEFGKLFF
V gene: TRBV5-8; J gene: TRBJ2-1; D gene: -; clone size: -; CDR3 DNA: TGTGCCAGCAGCATCGACTACCAAACCTACAATGAGCAGTTCTTC; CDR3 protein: CASSIDYQTYNEQFF
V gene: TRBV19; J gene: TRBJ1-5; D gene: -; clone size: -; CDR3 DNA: TGTGCCAGTAGTATCCGGCCTCAGGGGAGTAGCAATCAGCCCCAGCATTTT; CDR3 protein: CASSIRPQGSSNQPQHF
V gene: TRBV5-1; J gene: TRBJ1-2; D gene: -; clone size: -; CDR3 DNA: TGCGCCAGCAGCTTACGGTTAGGAGGAGGAGAGGATGGCTACACCTTC; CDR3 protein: CASSLRLGGGEDGYTF
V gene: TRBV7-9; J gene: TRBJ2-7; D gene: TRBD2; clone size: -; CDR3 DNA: TGTGCCAGCAGCTCCGGGACTAGCGGGGCAGAGCAGTACTTC; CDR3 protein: CASSSGTSGAEQYF
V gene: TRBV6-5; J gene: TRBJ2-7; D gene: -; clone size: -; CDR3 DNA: TGTGCCAGCAGGGCCCGGGTAGCGTACGAGCAGTACTTC; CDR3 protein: CASRARVAYEQYF
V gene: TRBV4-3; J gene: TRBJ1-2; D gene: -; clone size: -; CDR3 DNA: TGCGCCAGCAGCCAAGACAGGCAGACCTATGGCTACACCTTC; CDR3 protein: CASSQDRQTYGYTF
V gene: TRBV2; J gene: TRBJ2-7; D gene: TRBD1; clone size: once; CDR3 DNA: TGTGCCAGCAGTGAAGCGCGCATTGGGGACAGGGGGGACGAGCAGTACTTC; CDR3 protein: CASSEARIGDRGDEQYF
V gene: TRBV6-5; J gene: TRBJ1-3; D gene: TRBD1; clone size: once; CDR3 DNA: TGTGCCAGCAGTTCAGGGGGATACACCATATATTTT; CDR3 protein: CASSSGGYTIYF
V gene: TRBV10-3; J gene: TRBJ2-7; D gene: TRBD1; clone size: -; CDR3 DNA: TGTGCCATCATTAATTCAGGGGGCTTGGGCGAGCAGTACTTC; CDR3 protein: CAIINSGGLGEQYF
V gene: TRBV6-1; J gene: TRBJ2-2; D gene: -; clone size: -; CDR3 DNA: TGTGCCAGCAGTCTGTTGGCGGGGTCCGGGGAGCTGTTTTTT; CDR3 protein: CASSLLAGSGELFF
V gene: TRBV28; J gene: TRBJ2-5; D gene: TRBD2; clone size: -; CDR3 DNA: TGTGCCAGCAGTTTCCGACTAGCGGGAGGGCCGACGCAGACCCAGTACTTC; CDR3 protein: CASSFRLAGGPTQTQYF